Reported below is one TCR beta chain. Other nucleotide sequences in the sample specify the same CDR3. This sample was included in a study of blood T cell repertoires in COVID-19. Turning to the study itself: The United States, Italy and Spain were the sources of the acute and convalescent COVID-19 samples.

How the authors handled the data: Reference gene primer amplification in the assay estimated nucleated cell counts. Only in-frame clones appear in the TCRdb table, and some are missing; sequencing was by immunoSEQ multiplex PCR. That table gives V, J and clone size, and the DNA gave D and trimming. This table has more than 90,000 clones, 87% appearing once. Germline lookup yields CDR1 MNHEY and CDR2 SMNVEV (reference sequence). The J segment lost 6 bases and the V segment lost 3 bases, leaving 1 base of the junction unmatched. The length of the CDR3 is 14 residues. The sequence came from a woman in her twenties or thirties with acute or convalescent COVID-19. The sample taken for sequencing was peripheral blood. The V and J genes are TRBV27 and TRBJ2-2; 10 nucleotides line up with TRBD1. CDR3 residues: CASSLTGGPGELFF. The CDR3 coding sequence is TGTGCCAGCAGTTTGACAGGGGGCCCCGGGGAGCTGTTTTTT.